The 6 T cell receptor beta chains given below trace back to one sample, sequenced in a study. In TCRdb, the RT-PCR reads were re-called with MiXCR into one record per CDR3 protein. Of almost 700,000 distinct CDR3 sequences in the sample, 14% were seen once. Source material: memory CD4+ T cells from blood. These receptors all come from a female donor in good health, serving as a healthy control.

This clonotype was observed at least ten times. V usage is TRBV12-3 or TRBV12-4 and J usage is TRBJ2-6; unclear D gene. This CDR3 is built from 14 residues. V shed 4 bases and J shed 2 bases, with 6 bases lying between them. The CDR3 DNA reads TGTGCCAGCAGTTCAGGTGCTGGGGCCAACGTCCTGACTTTC. Amino acid sequence: CASSSGAGANVLTF.

The CDR3 is CASGLAGGSSYNEQFF. For the CDR3, the DNA is TGTGCCAGCGGGCTAGCGGGAGGTAGCTCCTACAATGAGCAGTTCTTC. This chain uses TRBV28 with TRBJ2-1; 11 bases are a match to TRBD2. Germline trimming cut 8 bases from V and 0 bases from J; bases unmatched to any gene: 6. Germline CDR1 MDHEN, CDR2 SYDVKM. The length of the CDR3 is 16 residues.

In the case of this clonotype: Given the absence of the conserved phenylalanine or tryptophan at the CDR3 end, a read error is likely. No DNA is shown, since the ends of the CDR3 on it are uncertain; the CDR3 is the one TCRdb lists. The rearrangement joins TRBV7-2 to TRBJ2-7; the table assigns TRBD2, which was not confirmed against the DNA. Germline V gene lookup returns CDR1 SGHTA and CDR2 FQGNSA. The CDR3 extends over 11 residues, inclusive of both ends. This CDR3 reads CASSLEAGGPI.

The chain links TRBV7-9 to TRBJ2-1; D is unresolved. The CDR3 is made up of 12 amino acids. Germline V gives CDR1 SEHNR, CDR2 FQNEAQ (reference sequence). V dropped 4 bases and J dropped 8 bases, with 9 bases sitting between them. CDR3 coding DNA: TGTGCCAGCAGCTCCCTTGTAGATGAGCAGTTCTTC. Its translation: CASSSLVDEQFF.

In this sample, this clonotype turned up many times. The chain uses TRBV27 and TRBJ2-7; maybe TRBD1 (6 bases). V lost 3 bases and J 4 bases, leaving 13 bases between the germline ends. The CDR3 contains 14 residues. Per germline, CDR1 MNHEY and CDR2 SMNVEV (reference sequence). CDR3 nucleotides: TGTGCCAGCAGTTTCCAGGGGCCTTTGTACGAGCAGTACTTC. Protein sequence: CASSFQGPLYEQYF.

This clonotype was seen more than once but under ten times. The chain combines TRBV7-3 with TRBJ2-1; 9 nucleotides align to TRBD2. Germline trimming cut 5 bases from V and 0 bases from J; bases unmatched to any gene: 14. Germline V gene sequence: CDR1 SGHTA, CDR2 FQGTGA. The length of the CDR3 is 19 residues. CDR3 coding DNA: TGTGCCAGCAGCCCAATCCCACCTAGCGGGACGAGCTCCTACAATGAGCAGTTCTTC. As protein: CASSPIPPSGTSSYNEQFF.